The T cell receptor beta chain under discussion was sequenced for a study of T-cell reconstitution after alpha-beta-depleted transplantation in children. Unique molecular identifiers were incorporated into the prepared TCRbeta library. TCRdb used MiXCR to reprocess the PCR reads, holding one entry per CDR3 protein. The sample holds around 400,000 distinct CDR3 sequences, just over 20% seen once. V shed 6 bases and J 5 bases; nucleotides not matched to a gene: 12. The CDR3 is made up of 14 amino acids. Germline V gene lookup returns CDR1 SQVTM and CDR2 ANQGSEA. This clonotype was picked up a small number of times.

J is TRBJ2-5 and V is TRBV29-1; 7 nucleotides match TRBD2. This receptor was taken from a human donor who donated a stem cell graft to a child with acute myeloid leukemia. Sequencing used PBMCs from the stem cell graft donor, obtained from the stem cell graft. CDR3 in DNA: TGCAGCGTCCAGAACCAGGGAGGGTCGGAGACCCAGTACTTC. This codes for CSVQNQGGSETQYF.